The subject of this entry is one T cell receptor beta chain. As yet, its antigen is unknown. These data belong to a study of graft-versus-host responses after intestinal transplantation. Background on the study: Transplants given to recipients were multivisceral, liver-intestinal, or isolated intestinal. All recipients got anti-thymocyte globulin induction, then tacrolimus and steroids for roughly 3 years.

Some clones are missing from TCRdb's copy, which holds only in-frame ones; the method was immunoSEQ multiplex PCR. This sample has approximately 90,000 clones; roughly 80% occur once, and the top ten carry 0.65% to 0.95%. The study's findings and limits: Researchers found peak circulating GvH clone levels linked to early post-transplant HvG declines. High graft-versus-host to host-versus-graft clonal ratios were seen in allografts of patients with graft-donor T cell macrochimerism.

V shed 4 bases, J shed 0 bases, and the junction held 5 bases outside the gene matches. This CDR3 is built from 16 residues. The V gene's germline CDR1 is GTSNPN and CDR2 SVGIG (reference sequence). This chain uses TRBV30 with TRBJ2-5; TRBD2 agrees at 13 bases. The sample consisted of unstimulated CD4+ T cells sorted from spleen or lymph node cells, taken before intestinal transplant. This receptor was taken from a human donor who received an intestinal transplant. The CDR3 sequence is CAWNSGTSGDQETQYF. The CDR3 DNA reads TGTGCCTGGAACTCCGGGACTAGCGGGGACCAAGAGACCCAGTACTTC.